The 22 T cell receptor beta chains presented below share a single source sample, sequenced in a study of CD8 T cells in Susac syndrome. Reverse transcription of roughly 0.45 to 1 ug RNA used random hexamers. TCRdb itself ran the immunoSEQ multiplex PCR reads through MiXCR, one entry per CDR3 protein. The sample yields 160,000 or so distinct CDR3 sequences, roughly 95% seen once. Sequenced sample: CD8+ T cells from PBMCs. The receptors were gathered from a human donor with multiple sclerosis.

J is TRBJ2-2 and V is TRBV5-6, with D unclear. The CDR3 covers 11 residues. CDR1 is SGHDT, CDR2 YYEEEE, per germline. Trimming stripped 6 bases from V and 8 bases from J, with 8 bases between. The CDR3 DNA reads TGTGCCAGCAACCTTGAGGGGGAGCTGTTTTTT. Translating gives CASNLEGELFF. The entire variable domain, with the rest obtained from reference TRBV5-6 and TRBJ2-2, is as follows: DAGVTQSPTHLIKTRGQQVTLRCSPKSGHDTVSWYQQALGQGPQFIFQYYEEEERQRGNFPDRFSGHQFPNYSSELNVNALLLGDSALYLCASNLEGELFFGEGSRLTVL.

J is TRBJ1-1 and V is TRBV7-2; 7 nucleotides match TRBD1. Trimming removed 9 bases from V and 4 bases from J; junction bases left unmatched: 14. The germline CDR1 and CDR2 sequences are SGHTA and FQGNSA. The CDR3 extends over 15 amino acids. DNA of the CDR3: TGTGCCAGACCGACAGAGACAGGGATGGGCACTGAAGCTTTCTTT. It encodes CARPTETGMGTEAFF.

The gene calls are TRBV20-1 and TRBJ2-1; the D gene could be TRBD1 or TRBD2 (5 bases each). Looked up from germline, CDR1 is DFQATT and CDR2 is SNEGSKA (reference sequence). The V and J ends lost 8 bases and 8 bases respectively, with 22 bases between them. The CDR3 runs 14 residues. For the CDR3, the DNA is TGCAGTTTTGCCGAAGACTCCGGGACCGATGAGCAGTTCTTC. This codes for CSFAEDSGTDEQFF.

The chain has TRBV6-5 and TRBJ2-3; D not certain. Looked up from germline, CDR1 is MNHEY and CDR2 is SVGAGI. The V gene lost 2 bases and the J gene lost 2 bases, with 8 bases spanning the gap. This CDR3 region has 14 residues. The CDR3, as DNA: TGTGCCAGCAGTTACGAACCATACACAGATACGCAGTATTTT. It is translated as CASSYEPYTDTQYF.

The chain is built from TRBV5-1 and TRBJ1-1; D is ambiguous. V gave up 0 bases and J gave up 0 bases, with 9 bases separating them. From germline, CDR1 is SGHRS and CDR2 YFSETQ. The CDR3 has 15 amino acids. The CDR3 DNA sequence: TGCGCCAGCAGCTTGGATTCAGTCCTGAACACTGAAGCTTTCTTT. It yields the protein CASSLDSVLNTEAFF.

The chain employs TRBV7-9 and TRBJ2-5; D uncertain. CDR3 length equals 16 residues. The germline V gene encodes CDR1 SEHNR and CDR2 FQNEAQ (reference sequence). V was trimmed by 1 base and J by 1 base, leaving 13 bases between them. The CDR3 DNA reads TGTGCCAGCAGCTTAGGCCCCGGAACGTTCCAAGAGACCCAGTACTTC. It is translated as CASSLGPGTFQETQYF.

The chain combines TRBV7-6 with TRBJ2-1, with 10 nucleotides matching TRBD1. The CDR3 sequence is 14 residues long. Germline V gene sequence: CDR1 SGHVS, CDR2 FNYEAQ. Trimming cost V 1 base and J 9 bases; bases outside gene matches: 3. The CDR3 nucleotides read TGTGCCAGCAGCTTAGAGGGACAGGGGACTGAGCAGTTCTTC. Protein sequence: CASSLEGQGTEQFF.

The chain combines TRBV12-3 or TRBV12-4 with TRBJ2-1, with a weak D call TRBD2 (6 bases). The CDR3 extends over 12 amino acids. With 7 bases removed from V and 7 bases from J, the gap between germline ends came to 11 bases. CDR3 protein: CASIGGKNEQFF. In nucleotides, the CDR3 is TGTGCCAGCATCGGAGGGAAAAATGAGCAGTTCTTC.

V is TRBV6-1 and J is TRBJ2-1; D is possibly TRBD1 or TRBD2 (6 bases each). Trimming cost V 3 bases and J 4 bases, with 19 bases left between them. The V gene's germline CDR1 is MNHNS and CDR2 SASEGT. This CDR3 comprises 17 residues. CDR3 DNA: TGTGCCAGCAGTGAGGAGGGGGTTTGGGACACTTACAATGAGCAGTTCTTC. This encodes CASSEEGVWDTYNEQFF.

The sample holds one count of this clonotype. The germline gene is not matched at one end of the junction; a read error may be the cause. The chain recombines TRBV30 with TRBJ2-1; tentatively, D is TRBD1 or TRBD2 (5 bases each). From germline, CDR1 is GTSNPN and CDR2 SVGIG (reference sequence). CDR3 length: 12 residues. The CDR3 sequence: CAWSRGPMIEIF. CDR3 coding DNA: TGTGCCTGGAGTCGGGGCCCGATGATAGAAATCTTC. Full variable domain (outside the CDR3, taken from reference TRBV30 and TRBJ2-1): SQTIHQWPATLVQPVGSPLSLECTVEGTSNPNLYWYRQAAGRGLQLLFYSVGIGQISSEVPQNLSASRPQDRQFILSSKKLLLSDSGFYLCAWSRGPMIEIFGPGTRLTVL.

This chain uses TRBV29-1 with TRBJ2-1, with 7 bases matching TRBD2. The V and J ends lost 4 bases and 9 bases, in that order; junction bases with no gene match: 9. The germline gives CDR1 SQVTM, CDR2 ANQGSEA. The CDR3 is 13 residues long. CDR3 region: CSVAFGEGGEQFF. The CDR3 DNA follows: TGCAGCGTTGCTTTCGGGGAGGGTGGTGAGCAGTTCTTC.

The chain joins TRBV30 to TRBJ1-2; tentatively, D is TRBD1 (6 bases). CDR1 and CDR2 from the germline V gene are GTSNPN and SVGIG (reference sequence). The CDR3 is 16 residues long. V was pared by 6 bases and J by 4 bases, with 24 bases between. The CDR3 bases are TGTGCCTGTTGGGGGGCGCCGCCTTCTCAGGGCTATGGCTACACCTTC. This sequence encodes CACWGAPPSQGYGYTF. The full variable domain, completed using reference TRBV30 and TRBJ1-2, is SQTIHQWPATLVQPVGSPLSLECTVEGTSNPNLYWYRQAAGRGLQLLFYSVGIGQISSEVPQNLSASRPQDRQFILSSKKLLLSDSGFYLCACWGAPPSQGYGYTFGSGTRLTVV.

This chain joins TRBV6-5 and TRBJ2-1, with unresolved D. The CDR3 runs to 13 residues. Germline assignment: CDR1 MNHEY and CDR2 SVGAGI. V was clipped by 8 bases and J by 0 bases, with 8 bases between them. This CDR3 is CASGPFSYNEQFF. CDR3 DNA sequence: TGTGCCAGCGGTCCGTTCTCCTACAATGAGCAGTTCTTC.

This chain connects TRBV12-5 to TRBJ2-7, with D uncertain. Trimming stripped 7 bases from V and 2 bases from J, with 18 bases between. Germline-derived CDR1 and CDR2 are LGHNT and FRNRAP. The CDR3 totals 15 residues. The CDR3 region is CASDGGTERAYEQYF. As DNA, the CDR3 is TGTGCTAGTGATGGTGGAACAGAGAGAGCCTACGAGCAGTACTTC.

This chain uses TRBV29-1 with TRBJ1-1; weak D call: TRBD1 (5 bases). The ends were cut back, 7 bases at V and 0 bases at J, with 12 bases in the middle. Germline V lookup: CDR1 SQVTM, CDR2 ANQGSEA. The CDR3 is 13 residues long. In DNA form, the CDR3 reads TGCAGCGGCAGGGCTTCTATGAACACTGAAGCTTTCTTT. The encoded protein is CSGRASMNTEAFF.

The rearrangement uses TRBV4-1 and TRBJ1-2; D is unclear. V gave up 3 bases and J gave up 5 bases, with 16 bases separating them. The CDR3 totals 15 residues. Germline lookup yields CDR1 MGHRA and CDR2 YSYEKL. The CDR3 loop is CASSQVDVGNYGYTF. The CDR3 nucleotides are TGCGCCAGCAGCCAGGTAGATGTCGGCAATTATGGCTACACCTTC.

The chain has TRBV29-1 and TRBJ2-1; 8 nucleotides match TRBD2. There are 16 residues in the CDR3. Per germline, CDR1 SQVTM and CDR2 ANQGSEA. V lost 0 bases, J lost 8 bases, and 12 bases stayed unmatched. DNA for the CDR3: TGCAGCGTTGAAGATTGGTCAGCGGGGGTGAGGGATGAGCAGTTCTTC. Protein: CSVEDWSAGVRDEQFF.

CDR3 loop: CAWSVGSNTEAFF. CDR3 in DNA: TGTGCCTGGAGTGTCGGGAGTAACACTGAAGCTTTCTTT. This sequence joins TRBV30 and TRBJ1-1, with unresolved D. The V end was cut by 0 bases, the J end by 2 bases, with 7 bases between. The germline gives CDR1 GTSNPN, CDR2 SVGIG (reference sequence). The CDR3 length is 13 residues.

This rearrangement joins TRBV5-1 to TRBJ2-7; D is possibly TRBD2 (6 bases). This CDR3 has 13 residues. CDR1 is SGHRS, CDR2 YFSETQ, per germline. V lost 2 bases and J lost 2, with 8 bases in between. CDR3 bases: TGCGCCAGCAGCTTCGGGGGAGCCTACGAGCAGTACGTC. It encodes CASSFGGAYEQYV.

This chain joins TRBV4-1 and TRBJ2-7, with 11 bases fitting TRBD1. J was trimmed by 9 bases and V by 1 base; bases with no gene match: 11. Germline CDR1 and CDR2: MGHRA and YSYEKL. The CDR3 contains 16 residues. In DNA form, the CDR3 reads TGCGCCAGCAGCCAAGTTCTATCGGACAGGGGGCCGGCGCAGTACTTC. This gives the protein CASSQVLSDRGPAQYF.

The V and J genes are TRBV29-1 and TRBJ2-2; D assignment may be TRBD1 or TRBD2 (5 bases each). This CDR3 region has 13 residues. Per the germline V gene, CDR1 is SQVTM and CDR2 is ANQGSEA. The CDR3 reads CTTRDAYTGELFF. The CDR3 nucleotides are TGCACCACCCGGGACGCGTACACCGGGGAGCTGTTTTTT.

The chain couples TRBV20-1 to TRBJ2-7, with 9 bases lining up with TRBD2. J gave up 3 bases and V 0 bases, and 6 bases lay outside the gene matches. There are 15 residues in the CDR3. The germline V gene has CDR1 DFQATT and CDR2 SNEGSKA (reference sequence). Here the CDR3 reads CSAREWSGGLYEQYF. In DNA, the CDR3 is TGCAGTGCTAGAGAGTGGAGCGGGGGGCTCTACGAGCAGTACTTC.